This T cell receptor beta chain was identified in a study of T cell responses to AZD1222 COVID-19 vaccine. Sequencing was performed with immunoSEQ multiplex PCR; in TCRdb, only in-frame clones are kept and a portion is missing. The data contain 90,000 to 110,000 clones, roughly 90% of them singletons. Germline V gene data show CDR1 as SEHNR and CDR2 as FQNEAQ (reference sequence). The CDR3 contains 13 residues. Trimming took 5 bases from V and 5 from J; bases not matched to a gene: 3. This sequence originates from an adult in good health. The sample was peripheral blood, taken on day 0 of AZD1222 vaccination. J is TRBJ1-5 and V is TRBV7-9; 7 bases agree with TRBD1. CDR3 nucleotides: TGTGCCAGCAGCAGGGGGCGCGATCAGCCCCAGCATTTT. It encodes CASSRGRDQPQHF.